These 15 T cell receptor beta chains share one sample of origin, sequenced in a study of cytomegalovirus exposure and HLA in healthy donors (dated by TCRdb to 2016 to 2017). The library was produced with the immunoSEQ multiplex PCR assay. The multiplex PCR relied on a mix of 60 forward primers for TCR Vbeta segments and 13 reverse primers for TCR Jbeta segments. Entries here come from immuneACCESS through TCRdb and include only in-frame sequences with V and J called. Some clones fail to appear in such tables; in the studies checked, an unresolved V gene covers under half of the shortfall, and the cause of the remainder is unknown. This sample holds approximately 200,000 clones; 65% to 80% were observed only once. The ten most abundant clones make up 4% to 4.5% of the sample. Sequencing was done on a sample of PBMCs. These receptors all stem from a woman in her 30s in good health and CMV-seropositive.

This chain connects TRBV27 to TRBJ2-7, with D possibly TRBD2 on 5 matching bases. This CDR3 contains 13 residues. Trimming removed 5 bases from V and 2 bases from J, with 10 bases in between. Germline V gives CDR1 MNHEY, CDR2 SMNVEV (reference sequence). CDR3 coding DNA: TGTGCCAGCAGTGACGGACTCCCCTACGAGCAGTACTTC. Protein product: CASSDGLPYEQYF.

With respect to this clone: The same CDR3 is also encoded by other DNA sequences in this sample. This rearrangement joins TRBV2 to TRBJ2-5, with D maybe TRBD1 (5 bases). The CDR3 has 12 amino acids. CDR1 is SNHLY and CDR2 is FYNNEI in the germline V gene. The germline V and J ends were trimmed by 8 bases and 0 bases, with 7 bases remaining between them. The CDR3 DNA is TGTGCCAGCTCGACAGACCAAGAGACCCAGTACTTC. Protein product: CASSTDQETQYF.

This clone occurred once. V is TRBV4-1 and J is TRBJ1-3; D is possibly TRBD1 (5 bases). The germline gives CDR1 MGHRA, CDR2 YSYEKL. CDR3 length: 16 residues. The V end lost 2 bases, the J end lost 3 bases, and 14 bases lay between the germline ends. CDR3: CASSQKPPGIGNTIYF. CDR3 bases: TGCGCCAGCAGCCAAAAACCCCCAGGGATTGGAAACACCATATATTTT.

The chain is built from TRBV27 and TRBJ2-3; 7 bases are shared with TRBD1. J was trimmed by 2 bases and V by 6 bases; bases with no gene match: 11. The CDR3 spans 16 residues. Germline V CDR1 and CDR2: MNHEY, SMNVEV (reference sequence). CDR3 protein: CASSPYRGGYTDTQYF. The CDR3 DNA is TGTGCCAGCAGCCCATACAGGGGCGGGTACACAGATACGCAGTATTTT.

This rearrangement joins TRBV7-2 to TRBJ2-7, with TRBD2 matching 8 bases. Germline loops: CDR1 SGHTA, CDR2 FQGNSA. With 5 bases clipped from V and 4 bases from J, the junction kept 13 bases outside the gene matches. This CDR3 region has 16 residues. The CDR3 is CASSPRPSGGVYEQYF. CDR3 nucleotide sequence: TGTGCCAGCAGCCCCCGGCCGAGCGGGGGTGTTTACGAGCAGTACTTC.

V gene TRBV5-1 combines with J gene TRBJ2-7; D unclear. The germline V gene has CDR1 SGHRS and CDR2 YFSETQ. This CDR3 has 13 amino acids. The V end lost 0 bases, the J end lost 2 bases, and 6 bases lay between the germline ends. CDR3 sequence reads: CASSLATTYEQYF. The CDR3, as DNA: TGCGCCAGCAGCTTGGCCACTACCTACGAGCAGTACTTC. Drawing the rest from reference TRBV5-1 and TRBJ2-7, the complete variable domain is KAGVTQTPRYLIKTRGQQVTLSCSPISGHRSVSWYQQTPGQGLQFLFEYFSETQRNKGNFPGRFSGRQFSNSRSEMNVSTLELGDSALYLCASSLATTYEQYFGPGTRLTVT.

This clone was counted a few times. This sequence joins TRBV25-1 and TRBJ1-2; 8 bases are shared with TRBD1. V gave up 4 bases and J gave up 5 bases; unmatched junction bases: 9. This CDR3 region has 15 residues. In germline, CDR1 is MGHDK, CDR2 SYGVNS. CDR3 DNA: TGTGCCAGCAGTGGACGACAGGGGAGAAATTATGGCTACACCTTC. The encoded protein is CASSGRQGRNYGYTF.

The chain links TRBV30 to TRBJ1-4; D unresolved. Germline CDR1 reads GTSNPN; CDR2 reads SVGIG (reference sequence). V was cut by 0 bases and J by 4 bases, with 6 bases left in between. CDR3 size: 13 residues. The CDR3 bases are TGTGCCTGGAGTGTGCAGAATAATGAAAAACTGTTTTTT. It translates to CAWSVQNNEKLFF. The full variable domain, completed using reference TRBV30 and TRBJ1-4, is SQTIHQWPATLVQPVGSPLSLECTVEGTSNPNLYWYRQAAGRGLQLLFYSVGIGQISSEVPQNLSASRPQDRQFILSSKKLLLSDSGFYLCAWSVQNNEKLFFGSGTQLSVL.

This chain connects TRBV10-3 to TRBJ2-5; 8 bases agree with TRBD2. The CDR3 extends over 16 amino acids. Germline V CDR1 and CDR2: ENHRY, SYGVKD. Trimming took 2 bases from V and 3 from J; bases not matched to a gene: 8. The CDR3 nucleotides are TGTGCCATCAGTGAGCCGGGAGGGGACTACAAAGAGACCCAGTACTTC. Translated: CAISEPGGDYKETQYF.

J is TRBJ2-1 and V is TRBV7-9; TRBD2 aligns across 14 bases. The CDR3 totals 16 residues. The V segment lost 5 bases and the J segment 9 bases; nucleotides outside the gene matches: 9. The germline V gene has CDR1 SEHNR and CDR2 FQNEAQ (reference sequence). The CDR3 nucleotides read TGTGCCAGCAGCGGACGACTAGCGGGAGGGCCCGTTGAGCAGTTCTTC. Translated, it gives CASSGRLAGGPVEQFF.

The rearrangement joins TRBV2 to TRBJ1-5; 10 bases fit TRBD1. This CDR3 is 15 amino acids long. J was trimmed by 3 bases and V by 5 bases; bases with no gene match: 4. Germline CDR1 and CDR2: SNHLY and FYNNEI. The CDR3 coding sequence is TGTGCCAGCAGTAGACAGGGGGCAATCAATCAGCCCCAGCATTTT. Protein product: CASSRQGAINQPQHF. The entire variable domain, with the rest obtained from reference TRBV2 and TRBJ1-5, is as follows: EPEVTQTPSHQVTQMGQEVILRCVPISNHLYFYWYRQILGQKVEFLVSFYNNEISEKSEIFDDQFSVERPDGSNFTLKIRSTKLEDSAMYFCASSRQGAINQPQHFGDGTRLSIL.

The J gene is TRBJ1-4, the V gene TRBV25-1; 7 bases map to TRBD1. This CDR3 has 15 residues. V was pared by 3 bases and J by 7 bases, with 8 bases of the junction left unmatched. Germline values: CDR1 MGHDK, CDR2 SYGVNS. As DNA, the CDR3 is TGTGCCAGCAGTGATTCCGGGACAGAGAGTGAAAAACTGTTTTTT. Translated: CASSDSGTESEKLFF.

The J gene is TRBJ2-7, the V gene TRBV7-9; 7 positions agree with TRBD1. The V gene's germline CDR1 is SEHNR and CDR2 FQNEAQ (reference sequence). Germline trimming cut 8 bases from V and 2 bases from J; bases unmatched to any gene: 9. This CDR3 region has 14 residues. In DNA, the CDR3 is TGTGCCAGCGCCCCTCGGGACAGACCCTACGAGCAGTACTTC. Its protein product is CASAPRDRPYEQYF.

This clone was counted between two and nine times. The rearrangement links TRBV5-4 to TRBJ2-1; possibly TRBD1 for D (6 bases). The length of the CDR3 is 15 residues. V was pared by 0 bases and J by 5 bases, with 12 bases between. Germline CDR1 and CDR2: SGHNT and YYREEE (reference sequence). The CDR3 spells CASSLDRAAHNEQFF. The CDR3 DNA reads as TGTGCCAGCAGCTTGGACAGGGCCGCTCACAATGAGCAGTTCTTC.

For this clone: The same CDR3 can be traced to other DNA sequences in this sample. The chain joins TRBV7-2 to TRBJ2-3, with D uncertain. The CDR3 spans 12 residues. V lost 3 bases and J 3 bases, leaving 4 bases between the germline ends. Germline V lookup: CDR1 SGHTA, CDR2 FQGNSA. The CDR3 bases are TGTGCCAGCAGCTTCTCTACAGATACGCAGTATTTT. Translated, it gives CASSFSTDTQYF.